This T cell receptor beta chain was recovered during a study of CD8 T cells in ankylosing spondylitis. The study, taken as a whole, reports: Ankylosing spondylitis blood appeared to carry a characteristic TCR beta motif of roughly 8 highly homologous variants. As reported, disease-linked clones showed significant enrichment in matched ankylosing spondylitis synovial fluid.

TCRdb redid the calling of the 5' RACE reads with MiXCR, one entry per CDR3 protein. This repertoire shows roughly 700,000 distinct CDR3 sequences, roughly 20% found once; its top ten account for under 20%. Concerning this clonotype: What it recognizes is unknown.

Trimming left V 3 bases short and J 0 bases short, with 10 bases between. The CDR3 spans 15 residues. Germline lookup yields CDR1 SGHRS and CDR2 YFSETQ. The rearrangement links TRBV5-1 to TRBJ2-1, with D perhaps matching TRBD2 (5 bases). Material: blood, either unsorted or a sorted T cell fraction (not recorded which). The source is a male donor with ankylosing spondylitis. The CDR3 sequence: CASSSGLFSYNEQFF. CDR3 nucleotide sequence: TGCGCCAGCAGCTCCGGACTTTTCTCCTACAATGAGCAGTTCTTC. Together with reference TRBV5-1 and TRBJ2-1, the CDR3 gives the full variable domain: KAGVTQTPRYLIKTRGQQVTLSCSPISGHRSVSWYQQTPGQGLQFLFEYFSETQRNKGNFPGRFSGRQFSNSRSEMNVSTLELGDSALYLCASSSGLFSYNEQFFGPGTRLTVL.